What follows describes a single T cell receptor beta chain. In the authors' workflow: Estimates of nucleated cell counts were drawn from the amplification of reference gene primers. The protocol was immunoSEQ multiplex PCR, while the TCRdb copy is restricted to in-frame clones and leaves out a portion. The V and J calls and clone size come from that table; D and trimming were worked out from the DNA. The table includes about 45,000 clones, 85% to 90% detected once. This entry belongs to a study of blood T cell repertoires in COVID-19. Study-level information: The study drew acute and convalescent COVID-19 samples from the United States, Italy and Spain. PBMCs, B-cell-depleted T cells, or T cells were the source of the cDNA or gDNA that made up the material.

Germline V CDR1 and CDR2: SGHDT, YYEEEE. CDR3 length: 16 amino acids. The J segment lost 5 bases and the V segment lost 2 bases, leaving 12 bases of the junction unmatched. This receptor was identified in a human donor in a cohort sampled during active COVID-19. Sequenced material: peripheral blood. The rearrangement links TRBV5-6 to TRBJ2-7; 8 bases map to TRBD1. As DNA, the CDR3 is TGTGCCAGCAGCTTATATGGACAGGGTGTTTACCACGAGCAGTACTTC. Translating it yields CASSLYGQGVYHEQYF.